This T cell receptor (beta chain) was identified in a study of PD-1 blockade in classical Hodgkin lymphoma. Study background: With a 2-week interval, patients received intravenous nivolumab at 3 mg/kg. Points from the study as a whole: Baseline diversity was lower in partial responders and progressors than complete responders. Diversity in CD4+ TCRs, unlike that measured in CD8+ TCRs, had risen significantly by C4D1. Relapsed/refractory patients reportedly had lower baseline diversity than newly diagnosed patients.

This CDR3 comprises 17 residues. V was pared by 1 base and J by 2 bases, with 6 bases of the junction left unmatched. Germline CDR1 and CDR2: SGDLS and YYNGEE. Using immunoSEQ multiplex PCR, the repertoire was profiled, and TCRdb retains in-frame clones only, with some absent. The data hold under 130,000 clones, with roughly nine tenths observed a single time. A word on this clone: Antigen unknown.

Time point described: cycle 4 day 1 (C4D1), after 5 to 7 weeks of nivolumab. Brentuximab vedotin exposure varied among the patients, all of whom had relapsed after autologous stem cell transplantation. This TCR came from a human donor with classical Hodgkin lymphoma. This specimen was peripheral blood mononuclear cells (PBMCs), taken before the fourth cycle of nivolumab. The chain uses TRBV9 and TRBJ2-2, with TRBD2 identical over 9 bases. CDR3 residues: CASSVSQTSGNTGELFF. The CDR3 nucleotides read TGTGCCAGCAGCGTATCCCAGACTAGCGGAAACACCGGGGAGCTGTTTTTT.